A single T cell receptor (beta chain) is shown here with its context. The record originates from a study of blood T cell repertoires in COVID-19. Study-wide background: Researchers got acute and convalescent COVID-19 samples from the United States, Italy and Spain. PBMCs, B-cell-depleted T cells, or T cells were the source of the cDNA or gDNA that made up the material.

Trimming took off 4 bases at V and 4 bases at J, with 14 bases between the two ends. CDR3 length equals 14 residues. The germline gives CDR1 SGHRS, CDR2 YFSETQ. Repertoires were generated with immunoSEQ multiplex PCR, while TCRdb's copy carries only in-frame clones and drops some. The table records some 93,000 clones, around nine tenths of them present only once. This clonotype was obtained from a man in his 60s with acute or convalescent COVID-19. Sequenced sample: peripheral blood. The chain links TRBV5-1 to TRBJ1-2; D remains unclear. The DNA for the CDR3 is TGCGCCAGCAGCCCCCATCAGAATGGCTATGGCTACACCTTC. This encodes CASSPHQNGYGYTF.